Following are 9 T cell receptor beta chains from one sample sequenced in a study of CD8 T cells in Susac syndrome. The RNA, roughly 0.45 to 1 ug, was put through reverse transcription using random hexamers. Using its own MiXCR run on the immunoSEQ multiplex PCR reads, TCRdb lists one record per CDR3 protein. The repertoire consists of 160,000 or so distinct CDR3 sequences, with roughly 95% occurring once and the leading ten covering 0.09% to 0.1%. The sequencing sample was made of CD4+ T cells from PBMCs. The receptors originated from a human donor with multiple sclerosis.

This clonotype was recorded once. CDR3 bases: TGTGCCTGGAGTGTAGGGGTGATGAACACTGAAGCTTTCTTT. This codes for CAWSVGVMNTEAFF. The chain has TRBV30 and TRBJ1-1; a possible D gene is TRBD1 (5 bases). The germline V gene encodes CDR1 GTSNPN and CDR2 SVGIG (reference sequence). Trimming left V 0 bases short and J 0 bases short, with 8 bases between. The CDR3 has 14 amino acids.

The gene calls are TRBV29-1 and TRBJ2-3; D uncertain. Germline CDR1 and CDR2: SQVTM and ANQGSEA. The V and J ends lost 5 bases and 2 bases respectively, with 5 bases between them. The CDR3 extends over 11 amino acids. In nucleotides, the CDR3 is TGCAGCGTTTCCGCCACAGATACGCAGTATTTT. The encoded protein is CSVSATDTQYF.

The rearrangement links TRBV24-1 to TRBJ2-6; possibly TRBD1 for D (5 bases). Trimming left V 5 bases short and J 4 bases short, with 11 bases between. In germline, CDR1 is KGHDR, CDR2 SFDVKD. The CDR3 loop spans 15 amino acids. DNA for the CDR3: TGTGCCACCAGTGGGGGCAGTTCCGGGGCCAACGTCCTGACTTTC. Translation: CATSGGSSGANVLTF.

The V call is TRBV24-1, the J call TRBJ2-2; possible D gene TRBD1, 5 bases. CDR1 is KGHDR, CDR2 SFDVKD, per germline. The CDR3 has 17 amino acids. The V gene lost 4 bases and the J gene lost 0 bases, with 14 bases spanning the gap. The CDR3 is CATSDQDRDANTGELFF. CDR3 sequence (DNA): TGTGCCACCAGTGACCAAGACAGAGACGCGAACACCGGGGAGCTGTTTTTT.

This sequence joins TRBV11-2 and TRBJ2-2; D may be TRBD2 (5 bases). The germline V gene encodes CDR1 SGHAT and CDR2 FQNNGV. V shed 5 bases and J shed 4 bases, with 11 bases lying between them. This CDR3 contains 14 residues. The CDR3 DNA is TGTGCCAGCAGCCGCTTCCGGGGCACCGGGGAGCTGTTTTTT. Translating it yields CASSRFRGTGELFF.

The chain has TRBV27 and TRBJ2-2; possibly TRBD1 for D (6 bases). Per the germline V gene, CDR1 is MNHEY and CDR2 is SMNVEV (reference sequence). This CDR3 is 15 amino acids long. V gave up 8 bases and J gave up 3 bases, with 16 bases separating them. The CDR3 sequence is CASGSRGTYTGELFF. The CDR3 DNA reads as TGTGCCAGCGGATCGAGGGGGACCTACACCGGGGAGCTGTTTTTT.

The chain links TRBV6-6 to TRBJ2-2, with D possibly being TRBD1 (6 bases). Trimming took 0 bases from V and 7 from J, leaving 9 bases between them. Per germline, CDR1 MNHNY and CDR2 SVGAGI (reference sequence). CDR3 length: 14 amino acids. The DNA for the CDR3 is TGTGCCAGCAGTTACTCCAGGGGTCACGGGGAGCTGTTTTTT. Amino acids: CASSYSRGHGELFF.

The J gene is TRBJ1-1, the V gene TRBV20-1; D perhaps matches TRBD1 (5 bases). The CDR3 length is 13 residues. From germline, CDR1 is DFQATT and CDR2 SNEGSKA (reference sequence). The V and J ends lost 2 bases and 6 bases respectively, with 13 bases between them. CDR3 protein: CSARTGRLAEAFF. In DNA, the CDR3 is TGCAGTGCTAGAACAGGTCGCTTAGCTGAAGCTTTCTTT.

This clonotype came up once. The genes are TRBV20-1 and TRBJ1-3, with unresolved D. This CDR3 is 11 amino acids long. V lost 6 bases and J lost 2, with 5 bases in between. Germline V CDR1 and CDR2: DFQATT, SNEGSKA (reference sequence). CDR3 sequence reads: CSANPGNTIYF. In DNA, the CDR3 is TGCAGTGCCAATCCTGGAAACACCATATATTTT.